This paragraph reports one T cell receptor beta chain. Its antigen is unidentified. The data originate from a study of cytomegalovirus exposure and HLA in healthy donors. The wider study: Both the approximately 120 validation repertoires and the approximately 700 first-cohort repertoires used the same platform, as reported by a later analysis. General observations from the study: Listed as cytomegalovirus-associated were over 150 TCR beta chains. Rarity characterized most TCR sequences, yet some public TCRs appeared in many donors.

Sequencing used immunoSEQ multiplex PCR; TCRdb keeps in-frame clones, though not all of them. The sample lists about 73,000 clones; roughly 90% were seen once. The approximately 120-subject validation cohort, separate from the 666-subject first cohort, included the donors. The TCR originated in a woman aged 18-30 years in good health and CMV-seropositive. Material for sequencing was PBMCs.

The CDR3 is CASGSSDTDTQYF. As DNA, the CDR3 is TGTGCTAGTGGTTCTAGCGACACAGATACGCAGTATTTT. The chain is built from TRBV12-5 and TRBJ2-3; tentative D call: TRBD2 (6 bases). The CDR3 has 13 amino acids. Per germline, CDR1 LGHNT and CDR2 FRNRAP. Trimming stripped 4 bases from V and 2 bases from J, with 7 bases between.